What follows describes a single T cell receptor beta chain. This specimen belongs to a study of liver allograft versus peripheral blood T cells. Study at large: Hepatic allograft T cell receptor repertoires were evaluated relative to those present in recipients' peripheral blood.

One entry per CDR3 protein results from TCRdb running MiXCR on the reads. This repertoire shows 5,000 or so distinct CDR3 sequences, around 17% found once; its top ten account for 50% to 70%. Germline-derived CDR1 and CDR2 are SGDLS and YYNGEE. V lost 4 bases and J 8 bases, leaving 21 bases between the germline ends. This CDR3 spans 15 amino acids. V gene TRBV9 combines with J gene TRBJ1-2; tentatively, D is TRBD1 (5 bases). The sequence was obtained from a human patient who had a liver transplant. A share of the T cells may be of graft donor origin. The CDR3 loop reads CASSPETATAEGYTF. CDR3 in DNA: TGTGCCAGCAGCCCCGAGACAGCCACCGCGGAAGGCTACACCTTC.